The TCR beta chain under discussion was sequenced for a study of cytomegalovirus exposure and HLA in healthy donors. Overall study findings and caveats: Sequencing likely generated an artifact that appeared as a cluster of highly shared sequence variants.

Primers included in the PCR were 60 Vbeta and 13 Jbeta primers. The repertoire was sequenced with immunoSEQ multiplex PCR; TCRdb's copy has only in-frame clones and lacks some. The sample carries about 170,000 clones, 76% recorded once. Note on this clone: Its antigen is currently unknown.

The V gene's germline CDR1 is MNHEY and CDR2 SMNVEV (reference sequence). The V gene end was trimmed by 8 bases and the J gene end by 7 bases; junction bases not matched to a gene: 4. The CDR3 length is 14 residues. This chain links TRBV27 with TRBJ2-5; 16 bases align to TRBD2. The clonotype originates from a female donor in good health and CMV-seronegative. The sample taken for sequencing was PBMCs. CDR3 in DNA: TGTGCCAGCGGGACTAGCGGGGGGGCGGGGACCCAGTACTTC. This codes for CASGTSGGAGTQYF.